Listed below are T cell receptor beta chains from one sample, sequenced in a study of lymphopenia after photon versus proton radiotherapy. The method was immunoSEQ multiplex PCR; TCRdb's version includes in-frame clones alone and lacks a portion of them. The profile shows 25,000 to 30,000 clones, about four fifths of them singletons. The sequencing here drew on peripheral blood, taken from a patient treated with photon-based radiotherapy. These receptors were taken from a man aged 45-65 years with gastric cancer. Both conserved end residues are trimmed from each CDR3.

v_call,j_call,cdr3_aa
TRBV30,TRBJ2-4,AWQGSKNIQY
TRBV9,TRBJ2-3,ASSGGGGGTDTQY
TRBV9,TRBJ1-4,ASSVAGRGREKLF
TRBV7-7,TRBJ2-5,ASSFREGAGETQY
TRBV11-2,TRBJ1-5,ASSLGDFDQPQH
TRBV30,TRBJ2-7,AWSATDINSYEQY
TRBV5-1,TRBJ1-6,ASSLAGVGDSSPLH
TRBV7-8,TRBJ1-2,ASSLRGRGGYT
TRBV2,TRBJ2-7,ASSYRPSGQGGMSSYEQY
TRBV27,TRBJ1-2,ASSLRGDYGYT
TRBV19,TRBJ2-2,ASTRTSGAHTGELF
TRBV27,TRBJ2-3,ASRPSGGPQY
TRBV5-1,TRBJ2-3,ASSRGLAGDGDTQY
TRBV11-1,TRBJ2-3,ASRLAGGYTDTQY
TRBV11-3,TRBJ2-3,ASSLGGGGADTQY
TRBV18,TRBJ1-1,ASSRGQGNTEAF
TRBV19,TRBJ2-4,ASSIRQGAQY
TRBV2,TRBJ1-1,ASRNSKNTEAF
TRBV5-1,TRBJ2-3,ASSWTDSTDTQY
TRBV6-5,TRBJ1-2,ASWDRENGYT
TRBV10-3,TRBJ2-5,AISALLQPSETQY
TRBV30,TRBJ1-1,LGGLNTEAF
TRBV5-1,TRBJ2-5,ASSGAGGSGETQY
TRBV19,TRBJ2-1,ASSIGNYNEQF
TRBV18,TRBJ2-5,ASSRESAHETQY
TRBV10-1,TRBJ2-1,ASSGVDEQF
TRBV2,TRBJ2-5,ASRPDYRETQY
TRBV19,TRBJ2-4,ASNLGQGFGIQY
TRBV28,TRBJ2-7,ASRQTGGEQY
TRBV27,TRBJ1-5,ASRRGWSNQPQH
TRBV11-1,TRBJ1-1,ASSLGGAAF
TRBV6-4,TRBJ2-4,ASSWTSGLLAKNIQY
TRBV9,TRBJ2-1,ASSRQGVDEQF